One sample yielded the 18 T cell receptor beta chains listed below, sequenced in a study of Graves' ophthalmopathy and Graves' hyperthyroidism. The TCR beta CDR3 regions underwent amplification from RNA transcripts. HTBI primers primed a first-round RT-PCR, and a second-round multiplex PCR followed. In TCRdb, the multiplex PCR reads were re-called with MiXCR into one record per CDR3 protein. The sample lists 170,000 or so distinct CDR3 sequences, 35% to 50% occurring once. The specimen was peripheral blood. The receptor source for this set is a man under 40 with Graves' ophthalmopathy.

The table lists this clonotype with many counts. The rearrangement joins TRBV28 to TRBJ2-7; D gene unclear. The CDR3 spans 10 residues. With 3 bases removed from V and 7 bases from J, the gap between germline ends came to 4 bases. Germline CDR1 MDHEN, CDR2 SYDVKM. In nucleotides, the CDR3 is TGTGCCAGCAGTTTGGAAGAGCAGTACTTC. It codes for CASSLEEQYF.

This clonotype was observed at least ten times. CDR3 residues: CASSQGQGFETYEQYF. The DNA of the CDR3 is TGTGCCAGCAGCCAGGGACAGGGGTTCGAGACCTACGAGCAGTACTTC. The chain is built from TRBV6-2 or TRBV6-3 and TRBJ2-7; 10 bases line up with TRBD1. CDR1 is MNHEY, CDR2 SVGEGT, per germline. The trim removed 6 bases at V and 2 bases at J, leaving 10 bases unmatched. The CDR3 covers 16 residues.

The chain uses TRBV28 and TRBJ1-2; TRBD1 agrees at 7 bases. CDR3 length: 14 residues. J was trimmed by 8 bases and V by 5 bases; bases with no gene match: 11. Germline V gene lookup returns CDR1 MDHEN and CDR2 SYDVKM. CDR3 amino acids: CASSREQGILGYTF. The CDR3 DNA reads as TGTGCCAGCAGTCGTGAACAGGGGATCTTGGGCTACACCTTC.

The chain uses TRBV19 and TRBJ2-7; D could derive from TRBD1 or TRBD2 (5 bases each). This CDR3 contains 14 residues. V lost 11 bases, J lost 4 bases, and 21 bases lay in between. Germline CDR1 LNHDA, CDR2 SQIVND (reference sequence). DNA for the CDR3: TGTGCCTTCCTAGCCGTGAGGGGCTGGTACGAGCAGTACTTC. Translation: CAFLAVRGWYEQYF.

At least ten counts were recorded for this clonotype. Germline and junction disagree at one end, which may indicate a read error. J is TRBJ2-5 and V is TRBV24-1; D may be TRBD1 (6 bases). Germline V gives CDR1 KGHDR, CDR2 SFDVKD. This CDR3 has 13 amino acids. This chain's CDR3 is CATSGDTQETQCF. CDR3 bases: TGTGCCACCAGTGGGGACACCCAAGAGACCCAGTGCTTC.

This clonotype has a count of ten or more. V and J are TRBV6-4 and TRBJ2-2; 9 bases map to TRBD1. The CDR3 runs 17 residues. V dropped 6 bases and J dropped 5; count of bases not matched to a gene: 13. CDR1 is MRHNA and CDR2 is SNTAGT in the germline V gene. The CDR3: CASSQLIPGQGTGELFF. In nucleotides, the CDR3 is TGTGCCAGCAGCCAACTTATACCGGGACAGGGTACCGGGGAGCTGTTTTTT.

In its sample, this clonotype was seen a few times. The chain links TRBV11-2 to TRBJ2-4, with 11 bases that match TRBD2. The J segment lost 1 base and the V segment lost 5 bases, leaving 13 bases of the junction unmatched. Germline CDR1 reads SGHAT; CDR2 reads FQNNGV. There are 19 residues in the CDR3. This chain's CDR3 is CASSPKTSGEVRAKNIQYF. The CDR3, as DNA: TGTGCCAGCAGCCCTAAGACTAGCGGGGAGGTGCGGGCCAAAAACATTCAGTACTTC. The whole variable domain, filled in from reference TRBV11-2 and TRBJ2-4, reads EAGVAQSPRYKIIEKRQSVAFWCNPISGHATLYWYQQILGQGPKLLIQFQNNGVVDDSQLPKDRFSAERLKGVDSTLKIQPAKLEDSAVYLCASSPKTSGEVRAKNIQYFGAGTRLSVL.

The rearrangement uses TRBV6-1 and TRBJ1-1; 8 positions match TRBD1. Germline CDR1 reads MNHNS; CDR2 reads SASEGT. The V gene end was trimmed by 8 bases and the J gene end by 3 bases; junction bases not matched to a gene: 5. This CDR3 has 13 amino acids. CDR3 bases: TGTGCCAGCGGACAGGGAAAGGACACTGAAGCTTTCTTT. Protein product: CASGQGKDTEAFF.

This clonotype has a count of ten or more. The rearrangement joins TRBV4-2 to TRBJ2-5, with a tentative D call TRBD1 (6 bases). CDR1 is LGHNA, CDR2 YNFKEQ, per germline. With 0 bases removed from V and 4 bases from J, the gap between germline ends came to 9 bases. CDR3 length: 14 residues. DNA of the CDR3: TGTGCCAGCAGCCAAGACAGGGGTATAGAGACCCAGTACTTC. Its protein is CASSQDRGIETQYF.

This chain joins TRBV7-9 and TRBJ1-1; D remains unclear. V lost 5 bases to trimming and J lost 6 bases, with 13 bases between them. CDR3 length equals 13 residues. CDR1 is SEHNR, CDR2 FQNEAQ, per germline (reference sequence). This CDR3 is CASSPDGFAEAFF. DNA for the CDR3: TGTGCCAGCAGCCCCGACGGGTTTGCTGAAGCTTTCTTT.

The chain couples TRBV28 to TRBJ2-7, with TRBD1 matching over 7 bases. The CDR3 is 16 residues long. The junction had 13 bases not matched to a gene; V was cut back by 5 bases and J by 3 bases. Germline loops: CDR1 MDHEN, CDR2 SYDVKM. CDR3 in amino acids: CASSPLNRDSYYEQYF. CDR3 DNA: TGTGCCAGCAGTCCTCTTAACCGGGACAGCTACTACGAGCAGTACTTC.

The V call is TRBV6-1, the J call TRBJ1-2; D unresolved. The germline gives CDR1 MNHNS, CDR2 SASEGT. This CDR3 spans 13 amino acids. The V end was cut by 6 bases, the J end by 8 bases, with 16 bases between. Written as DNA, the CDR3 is TGTGCCAGCAGCGGGAACGGGGTTGGAGGCTACACCTTC. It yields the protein CASSGNGVGGYTF.

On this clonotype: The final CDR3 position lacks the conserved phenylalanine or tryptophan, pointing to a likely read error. The CDR3 loop is CASSPYLDSANTGELFL. CDR3 DNA sequence: TGTGCCAGCAGTCCCTACCTGGACAGCGCGAACACCGGGGAGCTGTTTCTT. This chain links TRBV28 with TRBJ2-2; a weak D match, TRBD1 (6 bases). The germline V and J ends were trimmed by 5 bases and 0 bases, with 16 bases remaining between them. The CDR3 has 17 amino acids. CDR1 is MDHEN and CDR2 is SYDVKM in the germline V gene.

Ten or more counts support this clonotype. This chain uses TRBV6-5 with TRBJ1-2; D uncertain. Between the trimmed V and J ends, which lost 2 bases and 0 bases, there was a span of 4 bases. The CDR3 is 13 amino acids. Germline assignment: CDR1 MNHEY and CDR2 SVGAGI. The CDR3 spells CASSYGANYGYTF. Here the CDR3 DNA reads TGTGCCAGCAGTTACGGTGCTAACTATGGCTACACCTTC.

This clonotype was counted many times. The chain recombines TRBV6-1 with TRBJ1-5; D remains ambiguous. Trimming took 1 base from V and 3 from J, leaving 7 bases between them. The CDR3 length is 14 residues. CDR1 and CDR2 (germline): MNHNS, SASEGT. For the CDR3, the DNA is TGTGCCAGCAGTGAAGGGTGGATCAATCAGCCCCAGCATTTT. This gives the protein CASSEGWINQPQHF.

CDR3 protein: CASRGSRPQPQHF. For the CDR3, the DNA is TGTGCCAGCAGGGGCAGCCGCCCTCAGCCCCAGCATTTT. The chain combines TRBV11-2 with TRBJ1-5; D is uncertain. This CDR3 comprises 13 residues. Germline-derived CDR1 and CDR2 are SGHAT and FQNNGV. Deletions cut 6 bases from V and 6 bases from J, with 12 bases between.

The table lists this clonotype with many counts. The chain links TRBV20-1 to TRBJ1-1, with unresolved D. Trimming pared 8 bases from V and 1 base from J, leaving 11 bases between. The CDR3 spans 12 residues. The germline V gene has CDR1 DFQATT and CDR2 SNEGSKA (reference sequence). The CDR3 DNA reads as TGCAGTCCACTAGCGGGGAACACTGAAGCTTTCTTT. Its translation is CSPLAGNTEAFF.

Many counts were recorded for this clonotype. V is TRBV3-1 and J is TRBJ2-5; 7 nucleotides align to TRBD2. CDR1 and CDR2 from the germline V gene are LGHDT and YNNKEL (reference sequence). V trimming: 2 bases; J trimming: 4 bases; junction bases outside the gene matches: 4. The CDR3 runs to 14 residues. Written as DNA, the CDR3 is TGTGCCAGCAGCCAACAGGGCGGGGGAGAGACCCAGTACTTC. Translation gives CASSQQGGGETQYF.